The entry that follows covers one TCR beta chain sequence. Antigen: not known. This entry is derived from a study of T-cell memory formation after mild COVID-19. Overall study context: Clusters were largely donor specific.

Study-wide points: Memory sampled before infection contained some responding clones, suggesting cross-reactive memory joined. CD4/CD8 balance held among clones contracting day 15 to 85, and later expanders leaned CD4+.

5'RACE with constant-segment primers yielded barcoded, UMI-tagged TCR alpha and TCR beta cDNA libraries. TCRdb recomputed calls from the 5' RACE reads with MiXCR, one row per CDR3 protein. The sample consists of around 340,000 distinct CDR3 sequences, approximately 15% of them appearing once. The germline V and J ends were trimmed by 0 bases and 7 bases, with 8 bases remaining between them. The length of the CDR3 is 13 residues. Per the germline V gene, CDR1 is SGHAT and CDR2 is FQNNGV. The clonotype originates from a man younger than 35 who had mild COVID-19 (a few samples of this study predate the infection). Cell type and time point are not known. The rearrangement links TRBV11-2 to TRBJ2-3; no clear D. Sequencing was performed on PBMCs or a T cell subset sorted from them (not recorded which). CDR3: CASSLDLANTQYF. CDR3 DNA sequence: TGTGCCAGCAGCTTAGATCTCGCCAATACGCAGTATTTT.